This paragraph covers one TCR beta chain sequence. Its antigen is still unknown. Trimming shortened V by 0 bases and J by 5 bases, and 8 bases separated the two germline ends. CDR3 length: 15 amino acids. Germline CDR1 is MGHRA and CDR2 is YSYEKL. TCRdb called the 5' RACE reads again in MiXCR, with one record for every CDR3 protein. The table lists 1.5 million or so distinct CDR3 sequences, less than 40% of them singletons. This record comes from a study of identical twins. Study-wide points: Within twin pairs, the out-of-frame alpha sequences they shared showed excess low generation probability. There was more out-of-frame TCR alpha sharing in monozygotic twins than models estimated.

This clonotype originated in a newborn girl in good health. Sequencing was carried out using cord blood. The rearrangement uses TRBV4-1 and TRBJ1-6; no reliable D call. In nucleotides, the CDR3 is TGCGCCAGCAGCCAAGATGGGAGCCATAATTCACCCCTCCACTTT. This sequence encodes CASSQDGSHNSPLHF.